This T cell receptor (beta chain) was obtained from a study of CD8+CD57+ T cells in acquired aplastic anemia. Overall study context: Isolated CD4+ and CD8+ cells, once sorted, yielded DNA averaging roughly 3.2 ug. Around 11 million reads, on average, were obtained for CD4+ cells from healthy donors.

The use of genomic DNA as template underpinned the TCR beta VDJ and CDR3 profiling. TCRdb analysed the reads with MiXCR anew, one entry per CDR3 protein. The sample has some 170,000 distinct CDR3 sequences; approximately 44% are singletons. To note about this clonotype: What it binds is not known. The CDR3 end shows no conserved phenylalanine or tryptophan, and so a read error is likely. The DNA is left out, because the CDR3 cannot be placed on it with certainty; the CDR3 is given as TCRdb lists it.

The CDR3 spans 8 amino acids, including both terminal residues. The germline CDR1 and CDR2 sequences are MGHRA and YSYEKL. The study, taken as a whole, reports: Roughly 31 CD8+ CDR3 sequences were shared between patients and controls. Statistical testing detected no significant gap in CD8+ Simpson's diversity between patients and controls.

The V gene is TRBV4-1, the J gene TRBJ1-6. The receptor was derived from a human donor in good health. Sequencing input: sorted CD4+, CD8+, or CD8+CD57+ T cells (not recorded which) from PBMCs. The chain's CDR3 is CASSPYQL.